The 3 T cell receptor beta chains below were found in one sample sequenced in a study of immune characterization of retroperitoneal liposarcoma (dated by TCRdb to between 2018 and 2021). The method was PCR. Sequencing was performed on a NextSeq 500. The raw public reads went through TCRdb reprocessing: fastp at Q25, MiXCR clone calling, in-frame beta chains kept. Rows are combined by CDR3 protein, so each entry shows the most common genes and DNA. Here the sample has some 10,000 distinct CDR3 sequences; about a quarter occur a single time. The ten top clones hold 9% to 9.5% of the sample. The sequenced material came from tumor tissue. These receptors all stem from a female donor with retroperitoneal liposarcoma.

By frequency in the sample, this clonotype is medium-sized. The J gene is TRBJ2-4, the V gene TRBV6-1, with TRBD2 matching over 7 bases. TRBJ2-7 matches the DNA end more closely, so the J call is doubtful. This CDR3 is 12 amino acids long. Germline V gene data show CDR1 as MNHNS and CDR2 as SASEGT. CDR3 DNA sequence: TGTGCCACAATGCGGGGGAGAAGCGAGCAGTACTTC. Protein product: CATMRGRSEQYF.

This clonotype counts as medium-sized. The chain joins TRBV6-1 to TRBJ1-1; D is undetermined. Germline CDR1 is MNHNS and CDR2 is SASEGT. The CDR3 has 13 amino acids. The V end was cut by 2 bases, the J end by 4 bases, with 8 bases between. The CDR3 reads CASSENLGTEAFF. In DNA form, the CDR3 reads TGTGCCAGCAGTGAAAACCTGGGCACTGAAGCTTTCTTT.

The chain joins TRBV27 to TRBJ2-3; TRBD2 matches at 13 bases. The better agreement between TRBJ2-7 and the DNA end casts doubt on the J call. CDR3 size: 16 residues. CDR1 and CDR2 from the germline V gene are MNHEY and SMNVEV (reference sequence). The CDR3 is CASSFGLAGVNNEQYF. The CDR3 bases are TGTGCCAGCAGTTTCGGACTAGCGGGAGTCAACAATGAGCAGTACTTC.